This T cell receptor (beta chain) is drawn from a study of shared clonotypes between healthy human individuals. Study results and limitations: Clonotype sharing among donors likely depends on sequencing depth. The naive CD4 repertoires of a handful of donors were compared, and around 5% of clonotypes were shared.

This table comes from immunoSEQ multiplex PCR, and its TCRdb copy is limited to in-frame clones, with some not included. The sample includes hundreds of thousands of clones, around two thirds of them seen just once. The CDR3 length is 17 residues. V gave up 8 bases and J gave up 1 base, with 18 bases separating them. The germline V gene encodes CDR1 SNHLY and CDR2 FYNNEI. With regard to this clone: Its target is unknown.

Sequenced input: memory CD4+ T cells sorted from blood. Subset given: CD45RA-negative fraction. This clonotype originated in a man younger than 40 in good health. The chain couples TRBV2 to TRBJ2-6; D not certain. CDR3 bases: TGTGCCAGCCGGTTATTCCTTTGGGGATCTGGGGCCAACGTCCTGACTTTC. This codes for CASRLFLWGSGANVLTF.